Below are 17 T cell receptor beta chains sequenced from a single sample in a study of CD8+CD57+ T cells in acquired aplastic anemia. Genomic DNA constituted the template upon which TCR beta VDJ and CDR3 profiling was performed. TCRdb fed the reads into MiXCR, producing one record per CDR3 protein. The data hold about 210,000 distinct CDR3 sequences, with roughly 57% observed a single time. Material: sorted CD4+, CD8+, or CD8+CD57+ T cells (not recorded which) from PBMCs. The receptors were gathered from a human donor in good health.

This clonotype has just a few counts. J is TRBJ1-6 and V is TRBV7-2, with D hard to call. Trimming shortened V by 6 bases and J by 4 bases, and 7 bases separated the two germline ends. The V gene's germline CDR1 is SGHTA and CDR2 FQGNSA. The CDR3 loop spans 13 amino acids. The CDR3 is CASRAGYNSPLHF. The CDR3 DNA is TGTGCCAGCAGGGCGGGTTATAATTCACCCCTCCACTTT. The whole variable domain, remainder taken from reference TRBV7-2 and TRBJ1-6, is GAGVSQSPSNKVTEKGKDVELRCDPISGHTALYWYRQSLGQGLEFLIYFQGNSAPDKSGLPSDRFSAERTGGSVSTLTIQRTQQEDSAVYLCASRAGYNSPLHFGNGTRLTVT.

The chain joins TRBV6-5 to TRBJ2-7; D is possibly TRBD1 (5 bases). Between the trimmed V and J ends, which lost 2 bases and 0 bases, there was a span of 14 bases. The CDR3 is 16 amino acids. Germline V gene lookup returns CDR1 MNHEY and CDR2 SVGAGI. The CDR3 sequence: CASSYSWRQSSYEQYF. CDR3 DNA sequence: TGTGCCAGCAGTTACAGTTGGCGACAGAGCTCCTACGAGCAGTACTTC.

V and J are TRBV24-1 and TRBJ2-3, with a tentative D call TRBD2 (6 bases). The germline V gene has CDR1 KGHDR and CDR2 SFDVKD. The CDR3 length is 19 residues. V was cut by 4 bases and J by 1 base, with 23 bases left in between. CDR3 in DNA: TGTGCCACCAGTGACCGCGGGGTTGGGGGGAAAGGGGGCACAGATACGCAGTATTTT. This codes for CATSDRGVGGKGGTDTQYF.

The chain carries TRBV7-8 and TRBJ1-2; a weak D match, TRBD1 (6 bases). The CDR3 is made up of 14 amino acids. Trimming removed 5 bases from V and 4 bases from J, with 14 bases in between. The germline gives CDR1 SGHVS, CDR2 FQNEAQ. The CDR3 loop reads CASSPSEGGYGYTF. CDR3 DNA: TGTGCCAGCAGCCCCTCGGAAGGGGGCTATGGCTACACCTTC.

The rearrangement links TRBV5-8 to TRBJ1-2; D not certain. Trimming shortened V by 4 bases and J by 8 bases, and 12 bases separated the two germline ends. CDR1 SGHTS and CDR2 YDEGEE come from the germline V gene. The CDR3 loop spans 12 amino acids. The CDR3 DNA is TGTGCCAGCAGCCACCAATGGTTCGGCTACACCTTC. This translates into CASSHQWFGYTF.

Ten or more counts support this clonotype. This rearrangement joins TRBV19 to TRBJ2-1, with D perhaps matching TRBD1 (5 bases). The V gene's germline CDR1 is LNHDA and CDR2 SQIVND (reference sequence). The CDR3 covers 15 residues. Trimming took 2 bases from V and 4 from J, leaving 12 bases between them. Here the CDR3 reads CASSIQGGPYNEQFF. The CDR3 DNA follows: TGTGCCAGTAGTATACAGGGCGGACCTTACAATGAGCAGTTCTTC.

The chain combines TRBV20-1 with TRBJ1-6; D unclear. Germline CDR1 is DFQATT and CDR2 is SNEGSKA (reference sequence). V was trimmed by 3 bases and J by 2 bases, leaving 14 bases between them. This CDR3 is 16 amino acids long. CDR3 nucleotides: TGCAGTGCTAGGGCCGCGGTGACACCCTATAATTCACCCCTCCACTTT. Its protein product is CSARAAVTPYNSPLHF.

This clonotype was seen ten or more times. The chain joins TRBV20-1 to TRBJ2-5, with D perhaps matching TRBD1 (6 bases). The CDR3 has 14 amino acids. CDR1 is DFQATT and CDR2 is SNEGSKA in the germline V gene (reference sequence). With 2 bases removed from V and 4 bases from J, the gap between germline ends came to 14 bases. The CDR3 nucleotides read TGCAGTGCTAGATCCGGGCAGGGGCTAGAGACCCAGTACTTC. This encodes CSARSGQGLETQYF.

Notes on this clonotype: It may be a read error: a sequence one base away is much more abundant. In this CDR3 the conserved last residue, phenylalanine or tryptophan, is missing, so a read error is likely. The genes are TRBV6-5 and TRBJ2-7; the D is unclear. CDR3 length: 13 amino acids. Germline CDR1 MNHEY, CDR2 SVGAGI. V was clipped by 6 bases and J by 3 bases, with 12 bases between them. CDR3 sequence (DNA): TGTGCCAGCAGCCTGGCCCCAGGCTACGAGCAGTACCTC. It encodes CASSLAPGYEQYL.

The sample holds a few counts of this clonotype. A read error may explain this, as a much larger clone is one base away. The CDR3 DNA reads as TGCGCCAGCAGCCAAGTACAGGGCTTCTACGAGCAGTGCTTC. Encoded protein: CASSQVQGFYEQCF. The chain has TRBV4-1 and TRBJ2-7; D perhaps matches TRBD1 (6 bases). The CDR3 has 14 residues. Looked up from germline, CDR1 is MGHRA and CDR2 is YSYEKL.

The V call is TRBV7-2, the J call TRBJ2-1; 13 nucleotides line up with TRBD2. The CDR3 runs to 15 residues. J was trimmed by 8 bases and V by 3 bases; bases with no gene match: 4. Germline V gene lookup returns CDR1 SGHTA and CDR2 FQGNSA. CDR3 in amino acids: CASSFQLAGGYEQFF. The CDR3 nucleotides read TGTGCCAGCAGCTTCCAACTAGCGGGAGGGTATGAGCAGTTCTTC.

V usage is TRBV10-3 and J usage is TRBJ1-3; D unresolved. Per the germline V gene, CDR1 is ENHRY and CDR2 is SYGVKD. The CDR3 is 13 residues long. Trimming took off 4 bases at V and 1 base at J, with 5 bases between the two ends. The CDR3 coding sequence is TGTGCCATCAGTGGAGGATCTGGAAACACCATATATTTT. Amino acids: CAISGGSGNTIYF.

The V and J genes are TRBV9 and TRBJ2-7; no clear D. The germline V gene has CDR1 SGDLS and CDR2 YYNGEE. The CDR3 extends over 13 amino acids. Deletions cut 0 bases from V and 7 bases from J, with 11 bases between. CDR3 sequence reads: CASSVAGGREQYF. The DNA for the CDR3 is TGTGCCAGCAGCGTAGCGGGTGGGCGGGAGCAGTACTTC.

The chain uses TRBV7-2 and TRBJ1-5; D remains unclear. The CDR3 is 15 amino acids. The ends were cut back, 5 bases at V and 1 base at J, with 12 bases in the middle. Per the germline V gene, CDR1 is SGHTA and CDR2 is FQGNSA. The DNA for the CDR3 is TGTGCCAGCAGCCCAGACACGAGGAGCAATCAGCCCCAGCATTTT. It is translated as CASSPDTRSNQPQHF.

This chain connects TRBV6-5 to TRBJ2-7; D might be TRBD1 (6 bases). V was shortened by 8 bases and J by 2 bases, with 13 bases between the two germline ends. From germline, CDR1 is MNHEY and CDR2 SVGAGI. The CDR3 consists of 13 residues. CDR3 residues: CASGPGDTYEQYF. Here the CDR3 DNA reads TGTGCCAGCGGTCCAGGGGATACCTACGAGCAGTACTTC.

This clonotype was seen ten or more times. The gene calls are TRBV19 and TRBJ2-7; 7 bases map to TRBD1. In germline, CDR1 is LNHDA, CDR2 SQIVND (reference sequence). After removal of 7 bases from V and 2 bases from J, the junction contained 8 bases not matched to a gene. This CDR3 region has 14 residues. This chain's CDR3 is CASTTGVWTYEQYF. CDR3 bases: TGTGCCAGTACCACAGGGGTTTGGACCTACGAGCAGTACTTC.

The V and J genes are TRBV20-1 and TRBJ2-5; 7 nucleotides align to TRBD1. The CDR3 totals 15 residues. Germline V gene lookup returns CDR1 DFQATT and CDR2 SNEGSKA (reference sequence). Unmatched junction bases numbered 7, after V lost 3 bases and J lost 0 bases. Here the CDR3 reads CSARGTAKNQETQYF. CDR3 nucleotide sequence: TGCAGTGCTAGGGGGACAGCTAAAAACCAAGAGACCCAGTACTTC.